These 27 T cell receptor beta chains share one sample of origin, sequenced in a study of T cell responses to AZD1222 COVID-19 vaccine. The assay was immunoSEQ multiplex PCR, and TCRdb's table has in-frame clones only and misses some. Of 150,000 to 200,000 clones listed, 87% were seen once; the top ten hold 2.5% to 3%. This sample comprised peripheral blood, obtained on day 0 of MenACWY control vaccination. The receptors here all came from an adult in good health.

This clone was counted between two and nine times. The chain uses TRBV7-6 and TRBJ1-4; 7 nucleotides match TRBD1. V dropped 1 base and J dropped 8; count of bases not matched to a gene: 7. The CDR3 totals 15 residues. CDR1 is SGHVS, CDR2 FNYEAQ, per germline. CDR3 sequence: CASSLGRDSGEKLFF. In DNA, the CDR3 is TGTGCCAGCAGCTTAGGCCGGGACAGCGGAGAAAAACTGTTTTTT.

The genes are TRBV6-5 and TRBJ1-3, with no clear D. V was cut by 8 bases and J by 3 bases, with 14 bases left in between. This CDR3 is built from 14 residues. Germline V gene data show CDR1 as MNHEY and CDR2 as SVGAGI. DNA for the CDR3: TGTGCCAGCTGCCGTAGGGAGGGTGGAAACACCATATATTTT. As protein: CASCRREGGNTIYF.

The sample holds a few counts of this clone. The chain couples TRBV3-1 (or the pseudogene TRBV3-2) to TRBJ1-6; D may be TRBD1 (6 bases). V lost 1 base to trimming and J lost 0 bases, with 10 bases between them. The CDR3 is made up of 17 amino acids. From germline, CDR1 is LGHDT and CDR2 YNNKEL (reference sequence). The CDR3 region is CASSQVTGSSYNSPLHF. DNA of the CDR3: TGTGCCAGCAGCCAAGTCACAGGGAGCTCCTATAATTCACCCCTCCACTTT.

The chain employs TRBV27 and TRBJ1-1; D perhaps matches TRBD1 (6 bases). The CDR3 covers 13 residues. Per germline, CDR1 MNHEY and CDR2 SMNVEV (reference sequence). The V end lost 4 bases, the J end lost 3 bases, and 9 bases lay between the germline ends. DNA of the CDR3: TGTGCCAGCAGTTGGGGACAATACACTGAAGCTTTCTTT. Encoded protein: CASSWGQYTEAFF.

The gene calls are TRBV5-1 and TRBJ1-3; TRBD1 is a possible D gene (6 bases). Trimming removed 0 bases from V and 4 bases from J, with 11 bases in between. Per the germline V gene, CDR1 is SGHRS and CDR2 is YFSETQ. This CDR3 contains 15 residues. The CDR3 loop is CASSLAGARGNTIYF. Written as DNA, the CDR3 is TGCGCCAGCAGCTTGGCGGGGGCGCGAGGAAACACCATATATTTT.

This clone was seen a single time. The chain joins TRBV29-1 to TRBJ2-6, with D uncertain. Between the trimmed V and J ends, which lost 0 bases and 0 bases, there was a span of 9 bases. Germline assignment: CDR1 SQVTM and CDR2 ANQGSEA. The CDR3 has 16 residues. In nucleotides, the CDR3 is TGCAGCGTTGAAGATTGGCCCACCTCTGGGGCCAACGTCCTGACTTTC. Translating it yields CSVEDWPTSGANVLTF.

The genes are TRBV28 and TRBJ1-2; a weak D match, TRBD1 (6 bases). The CDR3 has 13 amino acids. The V gene's germline CDR1 is MDHEN and CDR2 SYDVKM. The V gene lost 6 bases and the J gene lost 4 bases, with 12 bases spanning the gap. CDR3 nucleotides: TGTGCCAGCAGGCCAGGGGCGGGCTATGGCTACACCTTC. Residues: CASRPGAGYGYTF.

The chain combines TRBV30 with TRBJ1-2, with 8 bases fitting TRBD1. V dropped 0 bases and J dropped 6; count of bases not matched to a gene: 6. CDR3 length: 14 amino acids. From germline, CDR1 is GTSNPN and CDR2 SVGIG (reference sequence). The CDR3 region is CAWSVTRGRDGYTF. The CDR3 DNA sequence: TGTGCCTGGAGTGTAACCAGGGGGCGCGATGGCTACACCTTC.

To note about this clone: Additional DNA sequences in this sample encode the identical CDR3. The chain carries TRBV5-1 and TRBJ1-1; maybe TRBD1 (5 bases). Germline V gives CDR1 SGHRS, CDR2 YFSETQ. This CDR3 contains 17 residues. The V gene lost 4 bases and the J gene lost 3 bases, with 22 bases spanning the gap. CDR3 nucleotides: TGCGCCAGCAGCCCTGTCCCTCCAGGGAAGAGAGACACTGAAGCTTTCTTT. It specifies CASSPVPPGKRDTEAFF.

A single count supports this clone. This CDR3 reads CASRGTGYTGELFF. CDR3 coding DNA: TGTGCCAGTAGAGGGACAGGATACACCGGGGAGCTGTTTTTT. The chain combines TRBV19 with TRBJ2-2; 8 bases agree with TRBD1. CDR1 is LNHDA, CDR2 SQIVND, per germline (reference sequence). This CDR3 is built from 14 residues. Trimming took 6 bases from V and 3 from J; bases not matched to a gene: 3.

CDR3 amino acids: CATSRPRWGDPSNQPQHF. CDR3 nucleotides: TGTGCCACCAGCAGGCCTAGATGGGGGGACCCCAGCAATCAGCCCCAGCATTTT. The V and J genes are TRBV15 and TRBJ1-5; possibly TRBD1 for D (5 bases). The CDR3 contains 18 residues. V shed 3 bases and J shed 1 base, with 19 bases lying between them. Germline CDR1 reads LNHNV; CDR2 reads YYDKDF (reference sequence).

This clone was found once. The rearrangement uses TRBV30 and TRBJ1-2; the D is unclear. This CDR3 region has 12 residues. Trimming stripped 0 bases from V and 6 bases from J, with 8 bases between. CDR1 is GTSNPN and CDR2 is SVGIG in the germline V gene (reference sequence). In nucleotides, the CDR3 is TGTGCCTGGAGTGTACTGTCAAATGGCTACACCTTC. Protein sequence: CAWSVLSNGYTF.

This chain connects TRBV28 to TRBJ2-3; D is possibly TRBD2 (7 bases). V was pared by 2 bases and J by 5 bases, with 14 bases between. CDR1 is MDHEN and CDR2 is SYDVKM in the germline V gene. CDR3 length equals 15 residues. Here the CDR3 DNA reads TGTGCCAGCAGTTTAAGGGCGGGGGCCGGAGATACGCAGTATTTT. Amino acid sequence: CASSLRAGAGDTQYF.

V is TRBV6-5 and J is TRBJ2-7, with D perhaps given as TRBD1 or TRBD2 (6 bases each). V lost 2 bases to trimming and J lost 3 bases, with 11 bases between them. Looked up from germline, CDR1 is MNHEY and CDR2 is SVGAGI. CDR3 length: 14 residues. This chain's CDR3 is CASSYVEGGYEQYF. Written as DNA, the CDR3 is TGTGCCAGCAGTTACGTGGAGGGGGGCTACGAGCAGTACTTC.

In this sample, this clone turned up a few times. The chain has TRBV19 and TRBJ2-7; TRBD1 agrees at 7 bases. The CDR3 runs 15 residues. CDR1 LNHDA and CDR2 SQIVND come from the germline V gene (reference sequence). Trimming at V came to 1 base and at J to 4 bases, leaving 7 bases not matched to a gene. The CDR3 sequence: CASSIAPQGLYEQYF. CDR3 nucleotides: TGTGCCAGTAGTATAGCCCCACAGGGGTTGTACGAGCAGTACTTC.

This chain connects TRBV19 to TRBJ2-7; 9 bases match TRBD2. CDR3 length: 14 residues. V shed 6 bases and J 4 bases; nucleotides not matched to a gene: 7. Germline V gene sequence: CDR1 LNHDA, CDR2 SQIVND (reference sequence). The CDR3: CASSTGTSSYEQYF. The CDR3 bases are TGTGCCAGTAGCACCGGGACTAGCAGTTACGAGCAGTACTTC.

This chain links TRBV28 with TRBJ1-2; TRBD1 might be the D (6 bases). The CDR3 is 13 amino acids. Germline lookup yields CDR1 MDHEN and CDR2 SYDVKM. V was cut by 3 bases and J by 4 bases, with 9 bases left in between. The CDR3 region is CASSLEGGYGYTF. In nucleotides, the CDR3 is TGTGCCAGCAGTTTGGAGGGGGGCTATGGCTACACCTTC.

The chain combines TRBV20-1 with TRBJ2-7; no clear D. The CDR3 is 11 residues long. V shed 0 bases and J shed 4 bases, with 4 bases lying between them. From germline, CDR1 is DFQATT and CDR2 SNEGSKA (reference sequence). The CDR3 loop reads CSARDVYEQYF. DNA of the CDR3: TGCAGTGCTAGAGATGTGTACGAGCAGTACTTC.

CDR3 loop: CASSIARTGRGGELFF. As DNA, the CDR3 is TGTGCCAGTAGTATAGCCCGGACAGGGAGGGGCGGGGAGCTGTTTTTT. V gene TRBV19 combines with J gene TRBJ2-2; D perhaps matches TRBD1 (8 bases). Trimming took off 1 base at V and 7 bases at J, with 16 bases between the two ends. This CDR3 region has 16 residues. In germline, CDR1 is LNHDA, CDR2 SQIVND (reference sequence).

This chain joins TRBV7-9 and TRBJ2-1; 13 bases line up with TRBD2. The CDR3 spans 15 residues. Germline-derived CDR1 and CDR2 are SEHNR and FQNEAQ (reference sequence). V shed 5 bases, J shed 5 bases, and the junction held 3 bases outside the gene matches. In DNA, the CDR3 is TGTGCCAGCAGCACTGGGACTAGCGGGAACAATGAGCAGTTCTTC. It is translated as CASSTGTSGNNEQFF.

This clone was counted a single time. The chain carries TRBV2 and TRBJ2-5, with 11 bases identical to TRBD2. Trimming cost V 8 bases and J 4 bases; bases outside gene matches: 18. Germline CDR1 reads SNHLY; CDR2 reads FYNNEI. There are 18 residues in the CDR3. The CDR3 here is CASLQSYLLAGAGETQYF. In nucleotides, the CDR3 is TGTGCCAGCCTGCAGTCGTACTTACTAGCGGGAGCAGGAGAGACCCAGTACTTC.

This clone appeared a single time. The genes are TRBV6-5 and TRBJ2-4; the D gene is possibly TRBD2 (5 bases). This CDR3 comprises 12 residues. Germline V gene lookup returns CDR1 MNHEY and CDR2 SVGAGI. V lost 3 bases, J lost 9 bases, and 9 bases lay in between. The CDR3: CASSYLGGIQYF. The CDR3 region has the DNA TGTGCCAGCAGTTATCTCGGAGGCATTCAGTACTTC.

The chain uses TRBV7-9 and TRBJ1-1; no clear D. Germline V gives CDR1 SEHNR, CDR2 FQNEAQ (reference sequence). This CDR3 comprises 14 residues. The germline V and J ends were trimmed by 3 bases and 5 bases, with 13 bases remaining between them. The DNA for the CDR3 is TGTGCCAGCAGCTTGGAAAGGGCGCGGACTGAAGCTTTCTTT. This translates into CASSLERARTEAFF.

The chain recombines TRBV2 with TRBJ2-2, with D perhaps matching TRBD2 (6 bases). CDR3 size: 14 residues. The germline V and J ends were trimmed by 8 bases and 4 bases, with 14 bases remaining between them. Germline V gene lookup returns CDR1 SNHLY and CDR2 FYNNEI. CDR3 sequence: CASAPRGGTGELFF. CDR3 in DNA: TGTGCCAGCGCGCCAAGGGGAGGCACCGGGGAGCTGTTTTTT.

The chain employs TRBV7-2 and TRBJ2-5, with 16 bases fitting TRBD2. Germline V gene data show CDR1 as SGHTA and CDR2 as FQGNSA. The CDR3 runs to 19 residues. Trimming took 0 bases from V and 1 from J; bases not matched to a gene: 5. As DNA, the CDR3 is TGTGCCAGCAGCTTAGCCGGGACTAGCGGGGGGGCCGTCCAAGAGACCCAGTACTTC. Residues: CASSLAGTSGGAVQETQYF.

V usage is TRBV5-4 and J usage is TRBJ2-5; 9 nucleotides match TRBD1. This CDR3 comprises 14 residues. Trimming removed 2 bases from V and 5 bases from J; junction bases left unmatched: 4. CDR1 and CDR2 from the germline V gene are SGHNT and YYREEE (reference sequence). The CDR3 sequence is CASSLQGAKETQYF. The CDR3 DNA is TGTGCCAGCAGCTTACAGGGGGCAAAGGAGACCCAGTACTTC.

The table lists this clone with a few counts. The genes are TRBV5-1 and TRBJ2-1; D might be TRBD1 (5 bases). V lost 0 bases to trimming and J lost 8 bases, with 6 bases between them. The length of the CDR3 is 12 residues. Germline CDR1 SGHRS, CDR2 YFSETQ. This CDR3 is CASSLEGYEQFF. CDR3 in DNA: TGCGCCAGCAGCTTGGAGGGGTATGAGCAGTTCTTC.